In this sample, the clone carrying this T cell receptor beta chain turned up a few times. Its antigen is still unknown. The source of the sample is a study of T-cell memory formation after mild COVID-19. Background on the study: TCR clusters were mostly confined to one donor each. Broader study findings: Shrinking CD4+ clones were chiefly CM and EM; CD8+ ones were chiefly EMRA. Clones contracting day 15 to 85 were balanced CD4/CD8; later expanders leaned CD4+. Clonal second-wave expansions that peaked on day 37 had unconfirmed SARS-CoV-2 specificity.

Deletions cut 4 bases from V and 7 bases from J, with 7 bases between. There are 12 residues in the CDR3. Per the germline V gene, CDR1 is SEHNR and CDR2 is FQNEAQ (reference sequence). MiXCR was run by TCRdb on the 5' RACE reads, yielding one entry per CDR3 protein. The sample lists around 310,000 distinct CDR3 sequences; 20% to 25% were seen once. Material for sequencing was PBMCs or a T cell subset sorted from them (not recorded which). This TCR derives from a man aged 18 to 30 who had mild COVID-19 (a few samples of this study predate the infection). Cell type and time point are not known. The V gene is TRBV7-9, the J gene TRBJ1-4; no clear D. The DNA of the CDR3 is TGTGCCAGCAGCTACGTGGGTGAAAAACTGTTTTTT. Translation: CASSYVGEKLFF.